A selection of T cell receptor beta chains follows, all from one sample in a study of shared clonotypes between healthy human individuals. Clones were read by immunoSEQ multiplex PCR, and TCRdb kept only the in-frame ones, dropping some. The sample comprises over 2,000,000 clones, over 85% of which are singletons, and around 1.8% rests with the top ten. The specimen was naive CD8+ T cells from PBMCs. The receptors shown here come from a young man in good health. Some clones in this sample may be carry-over from other donors' samples. The CDR3 runs from the conserved cysteine through the conserved F or W. D genes are given only for firm matches. Not all rows give a size; the values are once, few, many and, for expanded clones, a class.

J gene	D gene	clone size	V gene	CDR3 DNA	CDR3 protein
TRBJ2-4	TRBD1	NA	TRBV27	TGTGCCAGCCAGACAGGGGGTAGCATTCAGTACTTC	CASQTGGSIQYF
TRBJ1-3	NA	NA	TRBV5-6	TGTGCCAGCAGCCGGGTAGGTTCCTCTGGAAACACCATATATTTT	CASSRVGSSGNTIYF
TRBJ2-2	TRBD1	NA	TRBV19	TGTGCCAGTAGGCCCGACAGGGGGCTGGTTGGCGGGGAGCTGTTTTTT	CASRPDRGLVGGELFF
TRBJ2-7	TRBD1	NA	TRBV28	TGTGCCAGCAGTTTTCTCTTGACAGGGCTGACGTACGAGCAGTACTTC	CASSFLLTGLTYEQYF
TRBJ2-2	NA	NA	TRBV9	TGTGCCAGCAGCGTAGGGCAGGGACGATCCACCGGGGAGCTGTTTTTT	CASSVGQGRSTGELFF
TRBJ2-5	TRBD2	once	TRBV18	TGTGCCAGCTCACCACCTAGCGGGAGTGGGGAGACCCAGTACTTC	CASSPPSGSGETQYF
TRBJ2-1	NA	NA	TRBV27	TGTGCCAGCAGTGACACTAGGGCTGGCGATGAGCAGTTCTTC	CASSDTRAGDEQFF
TRBJ2-1	NA	NA	TRBV2	TGTGCCAGCAGTGAGTCCTCACTCCCCTACTACAATGAGCAGTTCTTC	CASSESSLPYYNEQFF
TRBJ1-2	NA	NA	TRBV28	TGTGCCAGCAGGGGCGGAACTACTCGAACATATGGCTACACCTTC	CASRGGTTRTYGYTF
TRBJ1-5	NA	NA	TRBV5-5	TGTGCCAGCAGCTTGATGGGCAGGTTGTGGACTTTT	CASSLMGRLWTF
TRBJ2-7	NA	once	TRBV5-6	TGTGCCAGCAGCCTCCGGTCCTACGAGCAGTACTTC	CASSLRSYEQYF
TRBJ1-5	NA	NA	TRBV28	TGTGCCAGCAGTTTAAGGAAGGGGCTCAATCAGCCCCAGCATTTT	CASSLRKGLNQPQHF
TRBJ2-7	NA	NA	TRBV4-3	TGCGCCAGCAGCCAAGATGAAGGCAGGGCCAATTACGAGCAGTACTTC	CASSQDEGRANYEQYF
TRBJ2-3	TRBD1	NA	TRBV6-4	TGTGCCAGCAGTCGGACAGGGGTGGATACGCAGTATTTT	CASSRTGVDTQYF
TRBJ2-3	TRBD1	NA	TRBV7-8	TGTGCCAGCAGCTTAAGGCCGCAGGGTGAGGGACAGAGCACAGATACGCAGTATTTT	CASSLRPQGEGQSTDTQYF
TRBJ2-7	NA	once	TRBV7-3	TGTGCCAGCAGCCTAGGGAGCGGAACCTACGAGCAGTACTTC	CASSLGSGTYEQYF
TRBJ1-5	NA	once	TRBV7-2	TGTGCCAGCTCAATTAGCAATCAGCCCCAGCATTTT	CASSISNQPQHF
TRBJ2-1	NA	NA	TRBV9	TGTGCCAGCAGCCCCTCGTATAGCCATGAGCAGTTCTTC	CASSPSYSHEQFF
TRBJ2-3	NA	few	TRBV5-1	TGCGCCAGCAGCTTGGAACCCACAGATACGCAGTATTTT	CASSLEPTDTQYF
TRBJ2-5	NA	NA	TRBV7-8	TGTGCCAGCAGCTTAGGCTCAGGGGAGACCCAGTACTTC	CASSLGSGETQYF
TRBJ2-1	TRBD1	NA	TRBV29-1	TGCAGCGTTGTAATCGGGACAGGGGTTCGGTTAAGTGAGCAGTTCTTC	CSVVIGTGVRLSEQFF
TRBJ2-1	NA	NA	TRBV9	TGTGCCAGCAGCGCTCCCGGCGGCACGATATACAATGAGCAGTTCTTC	CASSAPGGTIYNEQFF
TRBJ2-2	NA	NA	TRBV10-3	TGTGCCATCAGTGAGTCCGCAGGAGCCTACACCGGGGAGCTGTTTTTT	CAISESAGAYTGELFF
TRBJ2-1	NA	NA	TRBV19	TGTGCCAGTAGTATGGGAGGCAGTGAGCAGTTCTTC	CASSMGGSEQFF
TRBJ2-3	NA	NA	TRBV7-8	TGTGCCAGCAGCTTTTCTGAGGGCTTAATTGAGGAGTATTTT	CASSFSEGLIEEYF
TRBJ2-5	NA	NA	TRBV4-1	TGCGCCAGCAGCCAACCCTTGGGGGCGCTGGAGACCCAGTACTTC	CASSQPLGALETQYF